The T cell receptor beta chain described here comes from a study of cytomegalovirus exposure and HLA in healthy donors. Whole-study context: Both the roughly 120 validation repertoires and the approximately 620 first-cohort repertoires used the same platform, as reported by a later analysis.

The CDR3 runs 15 residues. Germline CDR1 and CDR2: MNHEY and SMNVEV (reference sequence). After removal of 5 bases from V and 3 bases from J, the junction contained 8 bases not matched to a gene. Data came from immunoSEQ multiplex PCR; TCRdb stores just in-frame clones and leaves some out. The top ten hold less than 1.5% of the sample, which has 100,000 to 150,000 clones, nearly 90% seen once. In regard to this clone: Its antigen is as yet unknown.

Study-level points and caveats: A list of around 150 TCR beta chains associated with cytomegalovirus was given.

Sequencing input: PBMCs. V usage is TRBV27 and J usage is TRBJ2-7, with 9 nucleotides matching TRBD1. The TCR sequence derives from a woman under 30 in good health and CMV-seronegative. The DNA for the CDR3 is TGTGCCAGCAGTGGCCGGGGACAGGGACGCTACGAGCAGTACTTC. Its protein product is CASSGRGQGRYEQYF.